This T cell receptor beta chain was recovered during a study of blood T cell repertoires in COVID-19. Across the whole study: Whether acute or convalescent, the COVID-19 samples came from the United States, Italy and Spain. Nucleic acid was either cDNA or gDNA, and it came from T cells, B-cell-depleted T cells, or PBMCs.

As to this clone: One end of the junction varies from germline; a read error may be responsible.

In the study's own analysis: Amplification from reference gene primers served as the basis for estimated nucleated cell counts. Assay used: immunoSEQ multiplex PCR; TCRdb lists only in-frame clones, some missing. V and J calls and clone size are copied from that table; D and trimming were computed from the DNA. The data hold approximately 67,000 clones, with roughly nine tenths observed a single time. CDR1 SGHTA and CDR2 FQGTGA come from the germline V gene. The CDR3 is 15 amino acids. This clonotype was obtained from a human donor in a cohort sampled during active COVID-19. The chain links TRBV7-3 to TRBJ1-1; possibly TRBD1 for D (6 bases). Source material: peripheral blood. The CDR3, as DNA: TGTGCCAGCAGCCTAACGGGGGGGGCGGGCACTGAAGCTTTCTTT. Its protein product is CASSLTGGAGTEAFF. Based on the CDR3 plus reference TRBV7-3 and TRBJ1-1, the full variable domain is GAGVSQTPSNKVTEKGKYVELRCDPISGHTALYWYRQSLGQGPEFLIYFQGTGAADDSGLPNDRFFAVRPEGSVSTLKIQRTERGDSAVYLCASSLTGGAGTEAFFGQGTRLTVV.